These T cell receptor beta chains were read from a single sample in a study of regulatory T cells in long-lasting Graves disease. TCRdb reprocessed the multiplex PCR reads with MiXCR, giving one entry per CDR3 protein. The sample contains around 450,000 distinct CDR3 sequences, 20% to 25% of which appear only once. The material was peripheral blood mononuclear cells (PBMCs), obtained when the disease was refractory, from a patient treated with antithyroid drugs. Source of these receptors: a female donor with Graves disease. CDR3s include the opening cysteine and the closing phenylalanine or tryptophan. A D gene is named only where the DNA matches it firmly. Clone size is stated in some rows and not others, as once, few, many or a class when expanded.

D gene: TRBD1; clone size: NA; J gene: TRBJ2-5; V gene: TRBV7-8; CDR3 DNA: TGTGCCAGCAGTCCCCGGGGTAGGGGGCTGCAAGAGACCCAGTACTTC; CDR3 protein: CASSPRGRGLQETQYF
D gene: NA; clone size: NA; J gene: TRBJ2-5; V gene: TRBV4-1; CDR3 DNA: TGCGCCAGCAGCCAAGATTTTCTCGGGGCCCGTGGGACCCAGTACTTC; CDR3 protein: CASSQDFLGARGTQYF
D gene: NA; clone size: NA; J gene: TRBJ2-2; V gene: TRBV30; CDR3 DNA: TGTGCCTGGAGTCCAACTGCAGGGTCCGGGGAGCTGTTTTTT; CDR3 protein: CAWSPTAGSGELFF
D gene: NA; clone size: many; J gene: TRBJ2-5; V gene: TRBV16; CDR3 DNA: TGTGCCAGCAGCCAATATTCCAACCAAGAGACCCAGTACTTC; CDR3 protein: CASSQYSNQETQYF
D gene: NA; clone size: many; J gene: TRBJ2-7; V gene: TRBV29-1; CDR3 DNA: TGCAGCGTTGAAGAGAACGGGGGTCTAAGGGAGCAGTACTTC; CDR3 protein: CSVEENGGLREQYF
D gene: TRBD1; clone size: NA; J gene: TRBJ1-1; V gene: TRBV20-1; CDR3 DNA: TGCAGTGCTAGAGATCTGTGGGGGGCGCAGGGGGCGGCCAGCGCTTTCTTT; CDR3 protein: CSARDLWGAQGAASAFF
D gene: TRBD2; clone size: few; J gene: TRBJ2-7; V gene: TRBV7-9; CDR3 DNA: TGTGCCAGCAGCCCCCTAGGAGCGGGGGCCGCCTACGAGCAGTACTTC; CDR3 protein: CASSPLGAGAAYEQYF
D gene: TRBD2; clone size: NA; J gene: TRBJ2-3; V gene: TRBV19; CDR3 DNA: TGTGCCAGTACAGGACTAGCGGGGAACGAGCAAGATACGCAGTATTTT; CDR3 protein: CASTGLAGNEQDTQYF
D gene: NA; clone size: many; J gene: TRBJ2-4; V gene: TRBV11-2; CDR3 DNA: TGTGCCAGCAGCTTAGCCCTAGCCAAAAACATTCAGTACTTC; CDR3 protein: CASSLALAKNIQYF
D gene: NA; clone size: NA; J gene: TRBJ2-2; V gene: TRBV30; CDR3 DNA: TGTGCCTGGACCCTCGGGGCAATCGGGGAGCTGTTTTTT; CDR3 protein: CAWTLGAIGELFF
D gene: TRBD1; clone size: many; J gene: TRBJ2-5; V gene: TRBV7-2; CDR3 DNA: TGTGCCAGCAGCGCGGGACAGGGGGAGACCCAGTACTTC; CDR3 protein: CASSAGQGETQYF
D gene: TRBD1; clone size: NA; J gene: TRBJ1-6; V gene: TRBV4-3; CDR3 DNA: TGCGCCAGCAGTCTAGCACCGGGACAGCCGAATTCACCCCTCCACTTT; CDR3 protein: CASSLAPGQPNSPLHF
D gene: TRBD1; clone size: many; J gene: TRBJ2-5; V gene: TRBV13; CDR3 DNA: TGTGCCAGCAGCCAGGGGACAGGGAAAGAGACCCAGTACTTC; CDR3 protein: CASSQGTGKETQYF
D gene: NA; clone size: NA; J gene: TRBJ2-7; V gene: TRBV20-1; CDR3 DNA: TGCAGTGCCTTACCAGCTCAGAGCTCCTACGAGCAGTACTTC; CDR3 protein: CSALPAQSSYEQYF
D gene: NA; clone size: many; J gene: TRBJ2-7; V gene: TRBV7-6; CDR3 DNA: TGTGCCAGCAGCCTAGGGGTTCCAGGGACGTACTACGAGCAGTACTTC; CDR3 protein: CASSLGVPGTYYEQYF
D gene: TRBD1; clone size: few; J gene: TRBJ2-7; V gene: TRBV25-1; CDR3 DNA: TGTGCCAGCACCCGGGACAGTCGCTACGAGCAGTACTTC; CDR3 protein: CASTRDSRYEQYF
D gene: NA; clone size: many; J gene: TRBJ1-2; V gene: TRBV10-3; CDR3 DNA: TGTGCCATCAGGCGAGTGGCGAATTATGGCTACACCTTC; CDR3 protein: CAIRRVANYGYTF
D gene: NA; clone size: NA; J gene: TRBJ2-3; V gene: TRBV5-1; CDR3 DNA: TGCGCCAGCAGCTTGGATGGTGTCCCAGATACGCAGTATTTT; CDR3 protein: CASSLDGVPDTQYF
D gene: TRBD1; clone size: NA; J gene: TRBJ1-1; V gene: TRBV4-2; CDR3 DNA: TGTGCCAGCAGCCAAGATGAGACAGGGGGCCCTGCAGCTTTCTTT; CDR3 protein: CASSQDETGGPAAFF
D gene: NA; clone size: few; J gene: TRBJ1-1; V gene: TRBV7-9; CDR3 DNA: TGTGCCAGCGTGGGTAGTGAAGCTTTCTTT; CDR3 protein: CASVGSEAFF
D gene: NA; clone size: NA; J gene: TRBJ2-1; V gene: TRBV6-1; CDR3 DNA: TGTGCCAGCAGGACTAGAGCCTCCAATGAGCAGTTCTTC; CDR3 protein: CASRTRASNEQFF
D gene: NA; clone size: many; J gene: TRBJ1-5; V gene: TRBV12-3/TRBV12-4; CDR3 DNA: TGTGCCAGCAGATATTACACGGATAGCAATCAGCCCCAGCATTTT; CDR3 protein: CASRYYTDSNQPQHF
D gene: NA; clone size: few; J gene: TRBJ1-5; V gene: TRBV12-3/TRBV12-4; CDR3 DNA: TGTGCCAGCAGTCCCTTGGATCAGGGGAGGAATCAGCCCCAGCATTTT; CDR3 protein: CASSPLDQGRNQPQHF
D gene: NA; clone size: many; J gene: TRBJ1-5; V gene: TRBV12-3/TRBV12-4; CDR3 DNA: TGTGCCAGCAGTTTACGGCTCTTTAGCAATCAGCCCCAGCATTTT; CDR3 protein: CASSLRLFSNQPQHF
D gene: TRBD2; clone size: many; J gene: TRBJ2-7; V gene: TRBV5-6; CDR3 DNA: TGTGCCAGCAGCCCGACTAGCGGGGTCGCCTACGAGCAGTACTTC; CDR3 protein: CASSPTSGVAYEQYF
D gene: NA; clone size: NA; J gene: TRBJ2-2; V gene: TRBV12-5; CDR3 DNA: TGTGCTAGTGGTTTGCTTGGGGGCCTAACCGGGGAGCTGTTTTTT; CDR3 protein: CASGLLGGLTGELFF